This T cell receptor (beta chain) was sequenced in a study of CD8 T cells in ankylosing spondylitis. Study-wide findings and caveats: Made up of fewer than ten highly homologous variants, a TCR beta motif appeared characteristic of ankylosing spondylitis blood.

In TCRdb, the 5' RACE reads were re-called with MiXCR into one record per CDR3 protein. The sample yields roughly 700,000 distinct CDR3 sequences, around a fifth seen once. V shed 0 bases, J shed 0 bases, and the junction held 9 bases outside the gene matches. The germline CDR1 and CDR2 sequences are DFQATT and SNEGSKA (reference sequence). The CDR3 runs 17 residues. This clonotype was seen a few times. Its target is unknown. Input material: blood, either unsorted or a sorted T cell fraction (not recorded which). The rearrangement joins TRBV20-1 to TRBJ2-3; 7 bases agree with TRBD2. The sequence derives from a male donor with ankylosing spondylitis. CDR3: CSARDQAGGGSTDTQYF. The CDR3 DNA sequence: TGCAGTGCTAGAGATCAGGCCGGCGGGGGTAGCACAGATACGCAGTATTTT.